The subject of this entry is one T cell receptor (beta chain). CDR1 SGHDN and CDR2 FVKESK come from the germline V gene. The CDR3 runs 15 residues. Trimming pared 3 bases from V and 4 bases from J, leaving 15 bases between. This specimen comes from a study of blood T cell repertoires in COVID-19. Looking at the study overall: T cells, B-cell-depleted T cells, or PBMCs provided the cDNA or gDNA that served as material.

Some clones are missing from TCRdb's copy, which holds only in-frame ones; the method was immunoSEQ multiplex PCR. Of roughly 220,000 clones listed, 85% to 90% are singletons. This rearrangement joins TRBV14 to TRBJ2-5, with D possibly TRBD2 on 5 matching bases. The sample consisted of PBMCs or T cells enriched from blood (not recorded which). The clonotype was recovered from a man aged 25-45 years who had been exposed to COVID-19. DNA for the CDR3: TGTGCCAGCAGCCACCGAGGGCCCAGAGGAGAGACCCAGTACTTC. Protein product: CASSHRGPRGETQYF.